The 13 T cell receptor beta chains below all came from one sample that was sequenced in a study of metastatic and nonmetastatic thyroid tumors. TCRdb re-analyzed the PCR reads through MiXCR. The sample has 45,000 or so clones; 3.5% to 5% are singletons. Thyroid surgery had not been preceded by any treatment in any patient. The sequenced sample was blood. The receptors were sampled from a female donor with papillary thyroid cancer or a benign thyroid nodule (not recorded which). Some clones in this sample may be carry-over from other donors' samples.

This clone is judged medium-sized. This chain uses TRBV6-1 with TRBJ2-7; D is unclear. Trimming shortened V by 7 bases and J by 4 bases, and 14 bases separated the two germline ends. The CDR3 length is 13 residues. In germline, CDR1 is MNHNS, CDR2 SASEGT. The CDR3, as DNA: TGTGCCAGCATCGGACGGGTCCTTTACGAGCAGTACTTC. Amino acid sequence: CASIGRVLYEQYF.

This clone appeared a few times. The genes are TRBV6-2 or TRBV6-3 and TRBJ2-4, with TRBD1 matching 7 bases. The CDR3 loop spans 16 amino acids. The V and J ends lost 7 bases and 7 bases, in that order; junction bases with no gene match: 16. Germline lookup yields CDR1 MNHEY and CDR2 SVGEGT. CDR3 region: CASTDEGAGDKNIQYF. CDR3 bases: TGTGCCAGCACTGACGAGGGGGCCGGGGACAAGAACATTCAGTACTTC.

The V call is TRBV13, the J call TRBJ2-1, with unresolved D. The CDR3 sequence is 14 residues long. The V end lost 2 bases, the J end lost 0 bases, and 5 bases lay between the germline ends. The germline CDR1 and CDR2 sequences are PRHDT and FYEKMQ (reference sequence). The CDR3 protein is CASSLSGSYNEQFF. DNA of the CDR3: TGTGCCAGCAGCTTATCGGGCTCCTACAATGAGCAGTTCTTC.

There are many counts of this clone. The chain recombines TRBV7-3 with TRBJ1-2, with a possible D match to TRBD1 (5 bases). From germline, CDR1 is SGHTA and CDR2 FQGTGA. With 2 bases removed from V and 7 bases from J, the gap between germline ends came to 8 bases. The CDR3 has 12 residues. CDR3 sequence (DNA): TGTGCCAGCAGCTTAGGGGCAGGTGGCTACACCTTC. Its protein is CASSLGAGGYTF.

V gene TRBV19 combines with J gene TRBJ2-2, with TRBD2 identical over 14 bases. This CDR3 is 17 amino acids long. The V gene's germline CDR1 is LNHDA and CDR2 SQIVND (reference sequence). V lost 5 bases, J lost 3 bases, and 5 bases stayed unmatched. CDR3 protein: CASSSQTSGRDTGELFF. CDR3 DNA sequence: TGTGCCAGTAGTTCCCAGACTAGCGGGAGGGACACCGGGGAGCTGTTTTTT.

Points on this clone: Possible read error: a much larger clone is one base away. Here the CDR3 reads CASSERNLVTDTQYF. In DNA form, the CDR3 reads TGCGCCAGCAGTGAAAGGAATTTGGTTACAGATACGCAGTATTTT. The chain recombines TRBV10-2 with TRBJ2-3, with no clear D. Trimming took off 3 bases at V and 3 bases at J, with 13 bases between the two ends. Per the germline V gene, CDR1 is WSHSY and CDR2 is SAAADI. The CDR3 extends over 15 amino acids.

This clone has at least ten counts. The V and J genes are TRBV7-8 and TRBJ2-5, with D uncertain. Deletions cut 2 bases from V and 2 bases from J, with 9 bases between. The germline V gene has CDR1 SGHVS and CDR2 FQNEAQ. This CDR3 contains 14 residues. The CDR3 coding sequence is TGTGCCAGCAGCTTAAAGACAAGTCAAGAGACCCAGTACTTC. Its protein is CASSLKTSQETQYF.

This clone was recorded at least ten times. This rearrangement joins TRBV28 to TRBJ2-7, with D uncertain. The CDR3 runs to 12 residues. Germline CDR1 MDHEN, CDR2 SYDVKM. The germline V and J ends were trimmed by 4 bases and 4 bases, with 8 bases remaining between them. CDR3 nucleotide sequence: TGTGCCAGCAGTTCCATCTTATACGAGCAGTACTTC. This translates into CASSSILYEQYF.

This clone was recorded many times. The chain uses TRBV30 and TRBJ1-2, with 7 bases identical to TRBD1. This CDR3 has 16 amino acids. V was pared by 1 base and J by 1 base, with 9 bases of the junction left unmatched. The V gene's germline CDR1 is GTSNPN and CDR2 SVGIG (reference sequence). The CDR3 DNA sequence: TGTGCCTGGAGTGCTAAAGGGACAGCGCTTAACTATGGCTACACCTTC. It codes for CAWSAKGTALNYGYTF. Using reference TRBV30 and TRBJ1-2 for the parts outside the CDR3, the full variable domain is SQTIHQWPATLVQPVGSPLSLECTVEGTSNPNLYWYRQAAGRGLQLLFYSVGIGQISSEVPQNLSASRPQDRQFILSSKKLLLSDSGFYLCAWSAKGTALNYGYTFGSGTRLTVV.

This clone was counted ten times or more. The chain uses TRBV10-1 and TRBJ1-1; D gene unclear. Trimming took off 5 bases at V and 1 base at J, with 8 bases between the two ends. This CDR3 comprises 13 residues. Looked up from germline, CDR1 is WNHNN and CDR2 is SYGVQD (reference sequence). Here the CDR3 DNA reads TGCGCCAGCAGTCCTCTCGGGAACACTGAAGCTTTCTTT. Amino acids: CASSPLGNTEAFF.

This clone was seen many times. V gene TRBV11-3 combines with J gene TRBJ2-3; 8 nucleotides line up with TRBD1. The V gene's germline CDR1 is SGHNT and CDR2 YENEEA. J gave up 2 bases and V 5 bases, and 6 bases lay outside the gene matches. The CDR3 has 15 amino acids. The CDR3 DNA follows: TGTGCCAGCAGCAAACGGACAGGGCTCACAGATACGCAGTATTTT. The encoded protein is CASSKRTGLTDTQYF.

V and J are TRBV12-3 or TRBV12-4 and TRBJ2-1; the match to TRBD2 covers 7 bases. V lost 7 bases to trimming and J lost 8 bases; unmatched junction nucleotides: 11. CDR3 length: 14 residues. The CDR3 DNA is TGTGCCAGCAATAAAGCGGGATGGGCCGATGAGCAGTTCTTC. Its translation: CASNKAGWADEQFF.

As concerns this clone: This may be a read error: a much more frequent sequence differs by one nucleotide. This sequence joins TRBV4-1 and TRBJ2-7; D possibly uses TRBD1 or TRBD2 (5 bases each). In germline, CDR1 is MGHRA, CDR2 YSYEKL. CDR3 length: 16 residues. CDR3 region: CASSQGSRGEGDDQYF. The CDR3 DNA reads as TGCGCCAGCAGCCAAGGGAGTCGAGGGGAAGGGGACGATCAGTACTTC.